A selection of T cell receptor beta chains follows, all from one sample in a study of siplizumab effects on memory and regulatory T cells. Generated by immunoSEQ multiplex PCR, the TCRdb table keeps only in-frame clones and is missing some. The sample has nearly 85,000 clones; approximately 86% are singletons. Source material: Tregs sorted from blood. Receptor source: a human donor in good health. The CDR3 runs from the conserved cysteine through the conserved F or W. Each record gives: clone size, D gene, J gene, V gene, CDR3 DNA, CDR3 protein. D genes are given only for firm matches. Where a row states a size, it is once, few, many or the class of an expanded clone; other rows omit it.

clone_size: .
d_call: .
j_call: TRBJ1-2
v_call: TRBV14
cdr3_nt: TGTGCCAGCAGCCCACAGGGTTTCGTTTATGGCTACACCTTC
cdr3_aa: CASSPQGFVYGYTF

clone_size: .
d_call: .
j_call: TRBJ2-5
v_call: TRBV7-2
cdr3_nt: TGTGCCAGCAGCCTAGGGCAGTTAGAGACCCAGTACTTC
cdr3_aa: CASSLGQLETQYF

clone_size: .
d_call: .
j_call: TRBJ1-4
v_call: TRBV2
cdr3_nt: TGTGCCAGCACTCCGACGACAGCAACTAATGAAAAACTGTTTTTT
cdr3_aa: CASTPTTATNEKLFF

clone_size: .
d_call: .
j_call: TRBJ1-1
v_call: TRBV6-1
cdr3_nt: TGTGCCAGCATTCCCCATGGCACTGAAGCTTTCTTT
cdr3_aa: CASIPHGTEAFF

clone_size: once
d_call: .
j_call: TRBJ1-2
v_call: TRBV6-5
cdr3_nt: TGTGCCAGCAGGCCCCCCGGGGGCGCGAGCTATGGCTACACCTTC
cdr3_aa: CASRPPGGASYGYTF

clone_size: .
d_call: .
j_call: TRBJ1-1
v_call: TRBV11-2
cdr3_nt: TGTGCCAGCAGCTTAGCTACCGGGCTTAGGACTGAAGCTTTCTTT
cdr3_aa: CASSLATGLRTEAFF

clone_size: .
d_call: TRBD2
j_call: TRBJ2-4
v_call: TRBV19
cdr3_nt: TGTGCCAGTAGTATTAATTTTGGGACTAGCGGGGGAGCCAAAAACATTCAGTACTTC
cdr3_aa: CASSINFGTSGGAKNIQYF

clone_size: .
d_call: .
j_call: TRBJ2-3
v_call: TRBV4-1
cdr3_nt: TGCGCCAGCAGCCAAGGGGCGGGACGGGGCACAGATACGCAGTATTTT
cdr3_aa: CASSQGAGRGTDTQYF

clone_size: .
d_call: .
j_call: TRBJ2-5
v_call: TRBV7-2
cdr3_nt: TGTGCCAGCAGCTCGAGTAGGGCGGAGACCCAGTACTTC
cdr3_aa: CASSSSRAETQYF

clone_size: once
d_call: .
j_call: TRBJ1-1
v_call: TRBV4-1
cdr3_nt: TGCGCCAGCAGCCAAGACCTGACACGGGGCTACACTGAAGCTTTCTTT
cdr3_aa: CASSQDLTRGYTEAFF

clone_size: .
d_call: .
j_call: TRBJ1-5
v_call: TRBV6-4
cdr3_nt: TGTGCCAGCATTATGATCGGCAATCAGCCCCAGCATTTT
cdr3_aa: CASIMIGNQPQHF

clone_size: .
d_call: .
j_call: TRBJ2-7
v_call: TRBV20-1
cdr3_nt: TGCAGTGCACAACAGGATTACGAGCAGTACTTC
cdr3_aa: CSAQQDYEQYF

clone_size: .
d_call: TRBD1
j_call: TRBJ1-4
v_call: TRBV5-1
cdr3_nt: TGCGCCAGCAGCTCAAACAGGGGTGAAAAACTGTTTTTT
cdr3_aa: CASSSNRGEKLFF

clone_size: .
d_call: TRBD1
j_call: TRBJ1-2
v_call: TRBV5-4
cdr3_nt: TGTGCCAGCAGGGATGACAGGGGGCACTATGGCTACACCTTC
cdr3_aa: CASRDDRGHYGYTF

clone_size: .
d_call: .
j_call: TRBJ1-4
v_call: TRBV2
cdr3_nt: TGTGCCAGCAGTGAATGGTCGAGGGGACGTGTGTACCAAACTAATGAAAAACTGTTTTTT
cdr3_aa: CASSEWSRGRVYQTNEKLFF

clone_size: .
d_call: .
j_call: TRBJ2-7
v_call: TRBV6-6
cdr3_nt: TGTGCCAGCAGTTACTCGGCGTCCTACGAGCAGTACTTC
cdr3_aa: CASSYSASYEQYF

clone_size: .
d_call: .
j_call: TRBJ2-4
v_call: TRBV7-3
cdr3_nt: TGTGCCAGCAGCTCCCATGAGGACTACCTGAACTTC
cdr3_aa: CASSSHEDYLNF

clone_size: .
d_call: .
j_call: TRBJ2-6
v_call: TRBV15
cdr3_nt: TGTGCCACCAGCAGAGGGAGCGTAATAAGCTCTGGGGCCAACGTCCTGACTTTC
cdr3_aa: CATSRGSVISSGANVLTF

clone_size: .
d_call: TRBD1
j_call: TRBJ1-2
v_call: TRBV5-6
cdr3_nt: TGTGCCAGCAGCATCGCAGGACAGGTTCCATATGGCTACACCTTC
cdr3_aa: CASSIAGQVPYGYTF

clone_size: .
d_call: .
j_call: TRBJ1-6
v_call: TRBV6-5
cdr3_nt: TGTGCCAGCAGTTACTCTCAGGGCTTGGATTCACCCCTCCACTTT
cdr3_aa: CASSYSQGLDSPLHF

clone_size: .
d_call: TRBD1
j_call: TRBJ1-1
v_call: TRBV18
cdr3_nt: TGTGCCAGCTCACTCGACAGGGGCCCAAGGATGAACACTGAAGCTTTCTTT
cdr3_aa: CASSLDRGPRMNTEAFF

clone_size: .
d_call: .
j_call: TRBJ2-1
v_call: TRBV29-1
cdr3_nt: TGCAGCGTGGCCCTCTATAATGAGCAGTTCTTC
cdr3_aa: CSVALYNEQFF

clone_size: .
d_call: .
j_call: TRBJ2-2
v_call: TRBV19
cdr3_nt: TGTGCCAGTAGTCGGTATTTATCCGGGGAGCTGTTTTTT
cdr3_aa: CASSRYLSGELFF

clone_size: .
d_call: TRBD2
j_call: TRBJ2-5
v_call: TRBV10-3
cdr3_nt: TGTGCCATCAGTGTGTCGGCTAGCGGGACCTTCCAAGAGACCCAGTACTTC
cdr3_aa: CAISVSASGTFQETQYF

clone_size: .
d_call: .
j_call: TRBJ1-2
v_call: TRBV5-5
cdr3_nt: TGTGCCAGCAGCTATGATGGGGGGCGGTGGTATGGCTACACCTTC
cdr3_aa: CASSYDGGRWYGYTF

clone_size: .
d_call: .
j_call: TRBJ1-4
v_call: TRBV6-5
cdr3_nt: TGTGCCAGCAGTTACTCGAGTGAAAAACTGTTTTTT
cdr3_aa: CASSYSSEKLFF